This T cell receptor beta chain was sequenced during a study of blood T cell repertoires in COVID-19. Study in general: From the United States, Italy and Spain came samples of acute and convalescent COVID-19. T cells, B-cell-depleted T cells, or PBMCs supplied cDNA or gDNA.

Methods used by the authors: Estimates of nucleated cell counts were drawn from the amplification of reference gene primers. Generated by immunoSEQ multiplex PCR, the TCRdb table keeps only in-frame clones and is missing some. V, J and clone size derive from that table, while D and trimming were established from the DNA sequence. The table has 56,000 or so clones, 85% seen once; the top ten hold about a tenth. The CDR3 is made up of 16 amino acids. With V trimmed by 3 bases and J by 2 bases, 7 bases remained unmatched. From germline, CDR1 is LNHDA and CDR2 SQIVND (reference sequence). Sequencing was done on a sample of peripheral blood. This receptor was identified in a human donor in a cohort sampled during active COVID-19. V is TRBV19 and J is TRBJ1-5; 7 bases map to TRBD1. CDR3 sequence: CASSIQTQGGNQPQHF. CDR3 DNA sequence: TGTGCCAGTAGTATTCAGACGCAGGGGGGCAATCAGCCCCAGCATTTT.